A single sample is the source of the 8 T cell receptor beta chains below, sequenced in a study of T cells in Graves' hyperthyroidism and ophthalmopathy. TCR beta CDR3 regions were amplified from RNA transcripts. Researchers ran a first-round RT-PCR on the TCR CDR3 using the HTBI primer set. In TCRdb, the multiplex PCR reads were re-called with MiXCR into one record per CDR3 protein. The profile shows hundreds of thousands of distinct CDR3 sequences, around 15% of them singletons. Source material: blood. The receptors were gathered from a woman aged 25 to 39 with Graves' hyperthyroidism.

V usage is TRBV30 and J usage is TRBJ1-6; D may be TRBD1 (6 bases). The V end lost 1 base, the J end lost 7 bases, and 11 bases lay between the germline ends. This CDR3 contains 14 residues. The V gene's germline CDR1 is GTSNPN and CDR2 SVGIG (reference sequence). The DNA of the CDR3 is TGTGCCTGGAGTGCGGACAGCATCAATTCACCCCTCCACTTT. Its protein product is CAWSADSINSPLHF.

A note on this clonotype: A much larger clone sits a single nucleotide away, making a read error possible. The DNA of the CDR3 is TGTGCCAGCAGCCGATCCTGGGGACAGGGTCGCACTGAAGTTTTCTTT. Its translation: CASSRSWGQGRTEVFF. V is TRBV28 and J is TRBJ1-1; TRBD1 matches 9 bases. This CDR3 is built from 16 residues. Looked up from germline, CDR1 is MDHEN and CDR2 is SYDVKM.

This clonotype came up a few times. CDR3 in DNA: TGCGCCAGCAGCTTGTACGGACGTAGCACAGATACGCAGTATTTT. Residues: CASSLYGRSTDTQYF. The chain combines TRBV5-1 with TRBJ2-3; no clear D gene. The CDR3 is made up of 15 amino acids. Trimming left V 1 base short and J 0 bases short, with 9 bases between. Germline CDR1 is SGHRS and CDR2 is YFSETQ.

This clonotype has ten or more counts. DNA for the CDR3: TGTGCCAGCAGCTTTAATAGAGGGGGCCACAATGAGCAGTTCTTC. Translating it yields CASSFNRGGHNEQFF. This rearrangement joins TRBV11-2 to TRBJ2-1; TRBD1 aligns across 7 bases. The CDR3 length is 15 residues. Per germline, CDR1 SGHAT and CDR2 FQNNGV. Losses at the gene ends were 3 bases for V and 5 bases for J; bases not matched to a gene: 7.

The chain has TRBV27 and TRBJ2-5, with D perhaps TRBD2 (5 bases). Trimming left V 2 bases short and J 4 bases short, with 17 bases between. The CDR3 is 16 amino acids. CDR1 is MNHEY and CDR2 is SMNVEV in the germline V gene (reference sequence). Here the CDR3 reads CASSLLAGSVPETQYF. The CDR3 DNA sequence: TGTGCCAGCAGTTTACTAGCAGGTTCAGTTCCAGAGACCCAGTACTTC.

This clonotype was recorded many times. This rearrangement joins TRBV6-2 or TRBV6-3 to TRBJ1-1; tentatively, D is TRBD1 (5 bases). Germline CDR1 and CDR2: MNHEY and SVGEGT. The length of the CDR3 is 13 residues. The germline V and J ends were trimmed by 5 bases and 8 bases, with 15 bases remaining between them. CDR3 DNA: TGTGCCAGCAGTCACCGGGACCGACCGGAAGCTTTCTTT. The encoded protein is CASSHRDRPEAFF.

This clonotype has a count of ten or more. The V and J genes are TRBV28 and TRBJ2-7; D might be TRBD1 (6 bases). The ends were cut back, 5 bases at V and 2 bases at J, with 13 bases in the middle. The V gene's germline CDR1 is MDHEN and CDR2 SYDVKM. The CDR3 consists of 14 residues. CDR3 sequence (DNA): TGTGCCAGCAGTACTAACAGGGTGGCCTACGAGCAGTACTTC. Translated: CASSTNRVAYEQYF.

In its sample, this clonotype was seen a few times. The chain carries TRBV9 and TRBJ2-1, with D possibly TRBD2 on 6 matching bases. The CDR3 is 16 residues long. The ends were cut back, 3 bases at V and 6 bases at J, with 19 bases in the middle. Germline lookup yields CDR1 SGDLS and CDR2 YYNGEE. CDR3 region: CASSERATPLINEQFF. DNA of the CDR3: TGTGCCAGCAGCGAGCGGGCGACCCCTCTAATCAATGAGCAGTTCTTC. The whole variable domain, filled in from reference TRBV9 and TRBJ2-1, reads DSGVTQTPKHLITATGQRVTLRCSPRSGDLSVYWYQQSLDQGLQFLIQYYNGEERAKGNILERFSAQQFPDLHSELNLSSLELGDSALYFCASSERATPLINEQFFGPGTRLTVL.